The entry that follows covers one TCR beta chain sequence. The table came from immunoSEQ multiplex PCR; TCRdb's copy has only in-frame clones and leaves some out. The sample has fewer than 450,000 clones; 88% are singletons. The CDR3 spans 14 residues. The V gene lost 6 bases and the J gene lost 4 bases, with 15 bases spanning the gap. Germline V gives CDR1 MNHEY, CDR2 SVGAGI. This sample stems from a study of blood T cell repertoires in COVID-19. About the study: T cells, B-cell-depleted T cells, or PBMCs provided the cDNA or gDNA that served as material.

The study counted Cohort 3 donors as recovered given two negative PCRs, clearance, or symptom resolution. The sequence came from a woman under 30 who had recovered from COVID-19. This sequence joins TRBV6-5 and TRBJ2-5, with D tentatively TRBD2 (5 bases). Sequenced sample: PBMCs or T cells enriched from blood (not recorded which). The CDR3 region is CASSPLRGGETQYF. CDR3 nucleotide sequence: TGTGCCAGCAGCCCCCTTCGCGGAGGAGAGACCCAGTACTTC.